The 2 T cell receptor beta chains reported below all come from one sample, sequenced in a study of a mutant IDH1 vaccine in newly diagnosed glioma. Time point defined: week 35, safety follow-up. Vaccinated patients received 300 ug of mutant IDH1 20-mer peptide per dose, with topical imiquimod. Antigens of these TCRs are unknown. Profiled with immunoSEQ multiplex PCR; TCRdb holds only in-frame clones, not every one. The sample consists of 35,000 to 45,000 clones, approximately 83% of them appearing once. Source: PBMCs, taken from a glioma patient whose treatment included an IDH1 peptide vaccine. The receptor source for this set is a woman in her 50s with glioma.

The CDR3 DNA reads as TGTGCCAGCAGCGCCGGGACAGCCTACGAGCAGTACTTC. This translates into CASSAGTAYEQYF. The J gene is TRBJ2-7, the V gene TRBV14; 7 nucleotides match TRBD1. There are 13 residues in the CDR3. After removal of 5 bases from V and 2 bases from J, the junction contained 3 bases not matched to a gene. Germline V gene sequence: CDR1 SGHDN, CDR2 FVKESK.

This chain links TRBV5-1 with TRBJ1-6; 7 positions match TRBD1. V shed 0 bases, J shed 10 bases, and the junction held 7 bases outside the gene matches. Per germline, CDR1 SGHRS and CDR2 YFSETQ. The CDR3 contains 15 residues. The CDR3 sequence is CASSLDSGGGSPLHF. The CDR3 bases are TGCGCCAGCAGCTTGGATTCAGGGGGGGGATCACCCCTCCACTTT.